This T cell receptor beta chain was obtained from a study of blood T cells in healthy people across ages. Study results and caveats: Unsorted PBMCs prevented conclusive naive versus antigen-experienced comparison. Strong correlation existed between TCR beta diversity and naive T cell percentage.

The CDR3 is 12 amino acids. V was clipped by 4 bases and J by 2 bases, with 8 bases between them. Germline V lookup: CDR1 SQVTM, CDR2 ANQGSEA. This clonotype has a count of ten or more. The target antigen is unknown. For the second PCR, which ran for 7 to 11 cycles, a sample-barcoded 5' primer and a J-beta primer mix were used. TCRdb reprocessed the 5' RACE reads with MiXCR, giving one entry per CDR3 protein. The table has 710,000 or so distinct CDR3 sequences, approximately 21% seen once; the top ten hold about 22%. The sequence was collected from a man between 70 and 80 years old in good health. The chain combines TRBV29-1 with TRBJ2-5; tentative D call: TRBD1 (5 bases). The sample comprised blood. CDR3 amino acids: CSVAGQQETQYF. The CDR3 DNA follows: TGCAGCGTTGCAGGACAACAAGAGACCCAGTACTTC.